This TCR beta chain is drawn from a study of cytomegalovirus exposure and HLA in healthy donors (dated by TCRdb to about 2017). Some background on the complete study: In an earlier analysis of 587 of the donors, roughly 300 Gb of sequence data and approximately 120 million unique TCR beta sequences from 180 million or so T cells were reported. The genetic ancestry cluster associated with self-reported Caucasian donors included approximately 85% of the approximately 410 genotyped donors. An early release covering just under 650 HLA-typed donors comprised about 320 gigabases of sequencing data and around 85 million unique TCR sequences. Class I and class II HLA loci were covered by the typing at four-digit resolution. Roughly five DR-DQ haplotypes were handled as single units for association and clustering, since linkage in the cohort was strong. To decide whether each TCR beta V gene segment behaved as functional or pseudogenic, an earlier analysis of 587 of the donors relied on high-throughput TCR beta sequencing. On average, 235,054 unique TCR beta nucleotide sequences were sequenced per donor among a few hundred genotyped donors of the cohort, with around 19% of those sequences being non-productive. Besides the first cohort of 666 subjects, a separate validation cohort made up of about 120 different subjects was used. The study was designed to test whether signatures of past pathogen exposure could be identified by cataloging public T cell receptors. A later genetic analysis took genome-wide SNP genotypes for about 55% of the 666 donors and used that subset as a discovery cohort. High-throughput TCR immunosequencing, statistical association of individual TCRs with disease status, and machine learning were combined to predict cytomegalovirus infection status. The study profiled the T cell repertoires of about 640 subjects by immunosequencing and related them to cytomegalovirus serostatus. All discovery cohort repertoires had been generated on a single sequencing platform. A later analysis re-examined previously published TCR beta repertoires from 600 to 700 donors and added high-resolution HLA genotyping to investigate patterns of TCR occurrence. The number of typed donors differed by locus: about 620-640 for A, B, C, DRB1 and DQB1; 522 for DQA1; 606 for DPA1; and some 430 for DPB1. Alongside the repertoire data, information on donor age, sex, ethnicity and CMV serostatus was compiled. In the later analysis, no new phenotypic data were used to find candidate immune exposures; instead, reliance was placed on TCR beta sequences and their occurrence across donors. Overall study results and their limits: Most CMV-associated TCR beta chains appeared to be HLA-restricted in a later analysis, and the HLA associations seemed to be driven largely by CMV exposure. This cohort had only TCR beta chains sequenced, and the lack of alpha or paired-chain data limited which features could be detected. In vitro tests confirmed that three of the cytomegalovirus-associated TCR beta chains recognize cytomegalovirus antigens. At a false discovery rate of 0.05, a later analysis linked some 17,000 TCR beta sequences to specific HLA alleles. Across donors, most TCR sequences were observed very rarely, whereas some public TCRs were present in many individuals. The presence/absence analyses assumed that sequencing depth was roughly uniform across donors, and that assumption may not be true. About 17 rarely observed V segments, including chromosome 9 orphons, were excluded from the earlier analysis of several hundred of the donors because counts were too low. Some IMGT-functional V segments, including TRBV6-2 and TRBV6-3, could not be told apart with the 87-base-pair reads, so those segments were excluded. Linkage disequilibrium might explain the correlated functional status among segregating V segments, but an unknown experimental factor could not be excluded. The sequencing pipeline was judged likely to have produced a cluster of highly shared sequence variants as a technical artifact. Cytomegalovirus status was reported to be diagnosed by the classifier with high specificity and sensitivity in both the original and validation cohorts. In an earlier analysis of around 600 of the donors, most TCR beta V segments were observed in productive rearrangements about 87% or about 30% of the time, broadly matching IMGT annotations. When HLA alleles, especially DR and DQ, strongly co-occurred, attributing TCR associations to individual alleles was difficult. A later genetic analysis reported fewer N-insertions in productive TCRs among donors in an Asian-associated ancestry cluster than the roughly 700-donor mean. The authors suggested that the approach could potentially be generalized to other disease states and immunological phenotypes. CMV serostatus was the only immune exposure information available for the cohort. Several of the top co-occurrence clusters appeared to be linked to parvovirus B19, influenza, CMV and Epstein-Barr virus, according to a later analysis. A further reported finding was that TCR beta sequences accurately predicted the HLA-A and HLA-B alleles for most subjects in the first cohort. The study gave a list of 150 to 200 TCR beta chains associated with cytomegalovirus. An association between a missense DCLRE1C variant and V-gene and J-gene trimming of TCR beta chains was found in a later genetic analysis and replicated in an independent cohort. A later analysis found that TCR association rates varied across HLA loci, with DRB1 alleles showing the most associated TCRs and HLA-C alleles the fewest. Because some donors lacked HLA typing at each locus, the association tests relied only on the typed subset. Compared with equally common non-associated chains, HLA-associated TCR beta chains in a later analysis were more clonally expanded and had lower generation probabilities.

For CDR1 and CDR2, the germline V gene lists MDHEN and SYDVKM. There are 12 amino acids in the CDR3, from cysteine to phenylalanine inclusive. Of the read, only the CDR3 DNA is kept; its 36 bases are in frame from base 1. Trimming leaves V shorter by 4 bases and J shorter by 12 bases, with the junction holding 7 bases beyond the gene matches. The cohort comprised under 700 healthy bone marrow donors. All cohort members were sampled while nominally healthy, although unrecorded immune exposures were likely present. The donor was CMV seronegative and was included in the group of about 350 seronegative cohort members. Each donor provided a peripheral blood sample, and peripheral blood mononuclear cells were used for TCR beta sequencing. The Qiagen DNeasy Blood Extraction Kit was used to extract genomic DNA from the blood cell samples. With respect to this clone: Its antigen specificity is not known. Nothing much larger sits one base from this clone, and base qualities are not available.

Libraries came from the immunoSEQ multiplex PCR assay. The multiplex PCR relied on a mix of 60 forward primers for TCR Vbeta segments and 13 reverse primers for TCR Jbeta segments. A multiplex PCR assay on genomic DNA amplified the CDR3 region of rearranged TCR beta genes. Amplified TCR beta libraries were sequenced as 87-base-pair reads on the Illumina HiSeq System. Concerning the study's data processing: Across the 500 to 850 repertoires, a later analysis counted approximately 75 million unique TCR beta chains, roughly 11 million of which were shared by at least two donors. Raw reads were error-corrected and collapsed into unique sequences by a nearest-neighbor algorithm in which closely related sequences were merged to remove PCR and sequencing errors. To assign V, D and J gene segments, CDR3 sequences were aligned to IMGT reference sequences. Each retained sequence needed at least a six-nucleotide match to both a V gene segment and a J gene segment. A rearrangement was called productive if the CDR3 had no stop codons and remained in frame with V and J, and every other rearrangement was called non-productive. CDR3 was defined according to IMGT convention as the region running from the second conserved V-encoded cysteine to the conserved J-encoded phenylalanine. The earlier analysis of approximately 500 of the donors excluded sequences that lacked an unambiguous match to a single V gene segment. In an earlier analysis of around 590 of the donors, a V segment was called functional when productive rearrangements were above 56.7%, and segregating when the standard deviation between donors exceeded 5%. A statistical classification framework was built to diagnose cytomegalovirus status from the catalog of TCR beta chain sequences. In a later analysis, TCR nucleotide sequences were compared against IMGT/GENE-DB human TR gene sequences so that V and J genes could be assigned. A later analysis assigned CDR3 sequences and most-parsimonious VDJ recombination scenarios with the TCRdist pipeline. In a later analysis, each TCR beta chain was defined by its CDR3 amino acid sequence together with its V-gene family, and reads lacking a unique V-gene family were excluded. A later analysis removed roughly 590 highly shared, low-generation-probability nucleotide sequences to deal with suspected cross-contamination and a sequencing artifact. In a later analysis, a clonal expansion index for each public chain was calculated from normalized within-repertoire ranks of inferred template counts. Generation probabilities in a later analysis came from a VDJ recombination model fitted to out-of-frame rearrangements, and those results were checked against IGoR. Hypergeometric tests were used in a later analysis to score TCR-TCR, TCR-HLA and TCR-CMV co-occurrence, with a repertoire-size bias correction applied to the TCR pairs. False discovery rates were estimated in a later analysis by permuting HLA or CMV assignments 20 times. In a later analysis, co-occurring TCRs were grouped using DBSCAN, with TCRdist sequence similarity added in when clustering inside HLA-allele-positive subsets. Co-occurrence clustering excluded repertoires with fewer than 30,000 or more than 120,000 public chains, plus five with anomalous nucleotide sharing. In its TCRdb copy, this immuneACCESS table keeps in-frame sequences only and misses some clones. Where compared with another copy, unresolved V genes explain less than half of these, and the others have no known cause. D and trimming come from the DNA, and the V and J calls and clone size come from that table. The sample contains more than 90,000 clones, less than 80% of them found a single time. The top ten clonotypes cover about 3.5% of the sample.

The rearrangement joined TRBV28 to TRBJ1-1, with 8 central nucleotides matching TRBD1. The sequence came from a woman between 40 and 50 years old in good health and CMV-seronegative. Sample: PBMCs. CDR3 region: CASSSPGGKSFF. The nucleotides read TGTGCCAGCAGTTCCCCAGGGGGCAAGTCTTTCTTT.